This TCR beta chain was obtained from a study of lymphopenia after photon versus proton radiotherapy. Germline V gives CDR1 SGHVS, CDR2 FQNEAQ. V lost 4 bases, J lost 9 bases, and 13 bases lay in between. The CDR3 covers 13 residues. The method was immunoSEQ multiplex PCR; TCRdb's version includes in-frame clones alone and lacks a portion of them. The data hold more than 20,000 clones, with approximately 85% observed a single time. The chain employs TRBV7-8 and TRBJ2-1; D might be TRBD1 (6 bases). The material was peripheral blood, obtained from a patient treated with photon-based radiotherapy. The TCR sequence derives from a man aged 30-40 years with gastric cancer. Written as DNA, the CDR3 is TGTGCCAGCAGCTCTCACAGGGTTCTTGAGCAGTTCTTC. Translation gives CASSSHRVLEQFF. The full variable domain, in which reference TRBV7-8 and TRBJ2-1 provide the parts outside the CDR3, is GAGVSQSPRYKVAKRGQDVALRCDPISGHVSLFWYQQALGQGPEFLTYFQNEAQLDKSGLPSDRFFAERPEGSVSTLKIQRTQQEDSAVYLCASSSHRVLEQFFGPGTRLTVL.